A selection of T cell receptor beta chains follows, all from one sample in a study of blood T cell repertoires in COVID-19. Here immunoSEQ multiplex PCR was the method, and the copy in TCRdb shows in-frame clones only, minus some. The sample has 150,000 or so clones; 82% are singletons. The sample comprised peripheral blood. The source is an older woman with acute or convalescent COVID-19. The conserved cysteine and the conserved F or W are not part of the CDR3 here. The order of the fields is CDR3 protein, J gene, V gene, D gene. D genes are given only for firm matches.

CDR3aa: ASSFLDTQY
j_gene: TRBJ2-3
v_gene: TRBV12-3/TRBV12-4
d_gene: -

CDR3aa: ASSLGQVKNTGELF
j_gene: TRBJ2-2
v_gene: TRBV5-1
d_gene: -

CDR3aa: ASSARQNVHGYT
j_gene: TRBJ1-2
v_gene: TRBV19
d_gene: -

CDR3aa: ASSPGLAGLETQY
j_gene: TRBJ2-5
v_gene: TRBV7-9
d_gene: TRBD2

CDR3aa: ASRITGEAQPQH
j_gene: TRBJ1-5
v_gene: TRBV19
d_gene: TRBD1

CDR3aa: ASSQNRLAGGRTGELF
j_gene: TRBJ2-2
v_gene: TRBV4-3
d_gene: TRBD2

CDR3aa: ATSDKEGGANYNEQF
j_gene: TRBJ2-1
v_gene: TRBV24-1
d_gene: TRBD1

CDR3aa: ASSLPVGQGNTIY
j_gene: TRBJ1-3
v_gene: TRBV7-2
d_gene: TRBD1

CDR3aa: ASSHLRTAMNTEAF
j_gene: TRBJ1-1
v_gene: TRBV6-2/TRBV6-3
d_gene: -

CDR3aa: ASSQELRAEAF
j_gene: TRBJ1-1
v_gene: TRBV4-3
d_gene: -

CDR3aa: ASSPGTYEQY
j_gene: TRBJ2-7
v_gene: TRBV6-5
d_gene: -

CDR3aa: ASSTWSGSQPQH
j_gene: TRBJ1-5
v_gene: TRBV28
d_gene: -

CDR3aa: ASTTSGRRSGTDTQY
j_gene: TRBJ2-3
v_gene: TRBV19
d_gene: TRBD2

CDR3aa: ASSPGTPRDTEAF
j_gene: TRBJ1-1
v_gene: TRBV5-4
d_gene: -

CDR3aa: ASRSPGTTGYT
j_gene: TRBJ1-2
v_gene: TRBV28
d_gene: -

CDR3aa: ASSYQVDQPQH
j_gene: TRBJ1-5
v_gene: TRBV6-5
d_gene: -

CDR3aa: ASSMPGGRSGNTIY
j_gene: TRBJ1-3
v_gene: TRBV19
d_gene: -

CDR3aa: AISEQGGLNGYT
j_gene: TRBJ1-2
v_gene: TRBV10-3
d_gene: TRBD1

CDR3aa: ASSRDFRAYEQY
j_gene: TRBJ2-7
v_gene: TRBV6-5
d_gene: -

CDR3aa: ASSFGYLSRDRAQETQY
j_gene: TRBJ2-5
v_gene: TRBV5-1
d_gene: TRBD1

CDR3aa: ASSFFRGLSLTEAF
j_gene: TRBJ1-1
v_gene: TRBV28
d_gene: TRBD1

CDR3aa: ASSLETSGIRAL
j_gene: TRBJ2-7
v_gene: TRBV7-9
d_gene: TRBD2

CDR3aa: ASSDKQGLGGYT
j_gene: TRBJ1-2
v_gene: TRBV2
d_gene: -

CDR3aa: ASSLARGAYNEQF
j_gene: TRBJ2-1
v_gene: TRBV7-2
d_gene: TRBD2

CDR3aa: ASSRPGTGGSGNTIY
j_gene: TRBJ1-3
v_gene: TRBV14
d_gene: TRBD1

CDR3aa: ASSETGVGNTEAF
j_gene: TRBJ1-1
v_gene: TRBV28
d_gene: TRBD1

CDR3aa: ASSPGRDGYGYT
j_gene: TRBJ1-2
v_gene: TRBV18
d_gene: -

CDR3aa: ASSQDRVAEAF
j_gene: TRBJ1-1
v_gene: TRBV4-3
d_gene: -

CDR3aa: ASIQGARGEKLF
j_gene: TRBJ1-4
v_gene: TRBV28
d_gene: TRBD1

CDR3aa: ASSIGGVGNTEAF
j_gene: TRBJ1-1
v_gene: TRBV19
d_gene: -

CDR3aa: ASSIVSPLH
j_gene: TRBJ1-6
v_gene: TRBV2
d_gene: -

CDR3aa: ASSGLDSSSGYT
j_gene: TRBJ1-2
v_gene: TRBV25-1
d_gene: -

CDR3aa: ASSLQGDTEAF
j_gene: TRBJ1-1
v_gene: TRBV12-3/TRBV12-4
d_gene: -

CDR3aa: ASSPRGGGASYNEQF
j_gene: TRBJ2-1
v_gene: TRBV11-3
d_gene: TRBD2

CDR3aa: ASSFRAKGPSGYT
j_gene: TRBJ1-2
v_gene: TRBV28
d_gene: -

CDR3aa: ASSMDREEKLF
j_gene: TRBJ1-4
v_gene: TRBV19
d_gene: TRBD1

CDR3aa: ASSESGGSYNEQF
j_gene: TRBJ2-1
v_gene: TRBV19
d_gene: TRBD2

CDR3aa: ASTLGVSSYNEQF
j_gene: TRBJ2-1
v_gene: TRBV6-5
d_gene: -

CDR3aa: ASSPRTANEKLF
j_gene: TRBJ1-4
v_gene: TRBV27
d_gene: -

CDR3aa: ASSQAGQGVGGYT
j_gene: TRBJ1-2
v_gene: TRBV4-2
d_gene: TRBD1

CDR3aa: ASSQAGTSGETQY
j_gene: TRBJ2-5
v_gene: TRBV4-2
d_gene: TRBD2

CDR3aa: ASSTPTGVGNTIY
j_gene: TRBJ1-3
v_gene: TRBV19
d_gene: TRBD1

CDR3aa: ASSLLAGGSLGTDTQY
j_gene: TRBJ2-3
v_gene: TRBV11-2
d_gene: TRBD2

CDR3aa: ASSQIKSARGEKLF
j_gene: TRBJ1-4
v_gene: TRBV6-2/TRBV6-3
d_gene: -